This T cell receptor (beta chain) was captured by sequencing in a study of blood T cell repertoires in COVID-19. This clone was seen more than once but under ten times. The method was immunoSEQ multiplex PCR; TCRdb's version includes in-frame clones alone and lacks a portion of them. The data hold some 110,000 clones, with around 80% observed a single time. Germline assignment: CDR1 LNHDA and CDR2 SQIVND (reference sequence). The CDR3 has 15 amino acids. V lost 4 bases, J lost 1 base, and 6 bases stayed unmatched. The specimen was peripheral blood. The V call is TRBV19, the J call TRBJ2-7; 8 bases line up with TRBD2. This receptor was obtained from a woman between 65 and 79 years old with acute or convalescent COVID-19. CDR3 sequence reads: CASSTPGGESYEQYF. The CDR3, as DNA: TGTGCCAGTAGTACCCCCGGGGGGGAGTCCTACGAGCAGTACTTC.